Detailed here is one TCR beta chain. The length of the CDR3 is 14 residues. Germline values: CDR1 SQVTM, CDR2 ANQGSEA. V dropped 4 bases and J dropped 2 bases, with 12 bases sitting between them. Generated by immunoSEQ multiplex PCR, the TCRdb table keeps only in-frame clones and is missing some. The data show some 89,000 clones, under 90% seen once. The data originate from a study of control samples from healthy donors and cancer patients. This chain connects TRBV29-1 to TRBJ1-3, with D tentatively TRBD1 (6 bases). The sequenced sample consisted of blood. The sequence came from a woman in her thirties or forties in good health. CDR3 sequence reads: CSVGLSGAGNTIYF. The CDR3 DNA follows: TGCAGCGTTGGATTATCAGGGGCTGGAAACACCATATATTTT.